The present T cell receptor beta chain was sequenced within a study of regulatory T cells in long-lasting Graves disease. About the study: Recently diagnosed Graves' patients had received antithyroid drugs for under 3 months.

The CDR3 sequence is 14 residues long. V was shortened by 2 bases and J by 2 bases, with 9 bases between the two germline ends. Germline V lookup: CDR1 MGHRA, CDR2 YSYEKL. Time point denoted: newly diagnosed GD, antithyroid drugs for less than 3 months. From PBMCs, RNA was extracted and then used to make the TCR library. The collection involved drawing about 8.2 milliliters of peripheral blood into EDTA tubes. Arm-PCR of CDR3 regions and iRepertoire HTBI primers were used to build TCR beta libraries. TCRdb reprocessed the multiplex PCR reads with MiXCR, giving one entry per CDR3 protein. The sample has roughly 510,000 distinct CDR3 sequences, about 16% seen once. This clonotype appeared a few times. A further study also used this sample, focusing on T cells in Graves' hyperthyroidism and ophthalmopathy. Turning to that study: Carried out on the TCR CDR3, a first-round RT-PCR used the HTBI primer set.

The gene calls are TRBV4-1 and TRBJ1-1; D call uncertain. Here the sequenced sample was peripheral blood mononuclear cells (PBMCs), taken at new diagnosis, from a patient treated with antithyroid drugs. The receptor comes from a man between 18 and 35 years old with Graves disease. The DNA of the CDR3 is TGCGCCAGCAGCCAACACGGGTCCAACACTGAAGCTTTCTTT. Amino acids: CASSQHGSNTEAFF.